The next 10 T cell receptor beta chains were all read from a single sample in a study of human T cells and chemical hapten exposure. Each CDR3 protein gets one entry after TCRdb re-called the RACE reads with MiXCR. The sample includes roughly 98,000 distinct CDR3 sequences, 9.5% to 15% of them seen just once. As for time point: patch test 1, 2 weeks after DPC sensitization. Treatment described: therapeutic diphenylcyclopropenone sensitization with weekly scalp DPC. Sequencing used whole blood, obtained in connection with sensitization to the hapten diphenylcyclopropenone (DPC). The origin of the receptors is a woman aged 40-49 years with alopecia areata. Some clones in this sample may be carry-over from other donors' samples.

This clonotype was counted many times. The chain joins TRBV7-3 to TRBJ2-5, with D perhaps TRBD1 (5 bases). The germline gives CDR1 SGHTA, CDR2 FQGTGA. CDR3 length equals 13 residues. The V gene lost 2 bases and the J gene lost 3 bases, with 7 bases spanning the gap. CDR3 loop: CASSLDREETQYF. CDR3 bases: TGTGCCAGCAGCTTAGACAGAGAAGAGACCCAGTACTTC.

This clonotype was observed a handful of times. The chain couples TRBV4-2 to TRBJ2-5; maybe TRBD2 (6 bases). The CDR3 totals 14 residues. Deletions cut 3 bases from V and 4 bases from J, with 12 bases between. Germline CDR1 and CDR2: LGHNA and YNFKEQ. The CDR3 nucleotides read TGTGCCAGCAGCCAGGGACTCGCTGGAGAGACCCAGTACTTC. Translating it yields CASSQGLAGETQYF.

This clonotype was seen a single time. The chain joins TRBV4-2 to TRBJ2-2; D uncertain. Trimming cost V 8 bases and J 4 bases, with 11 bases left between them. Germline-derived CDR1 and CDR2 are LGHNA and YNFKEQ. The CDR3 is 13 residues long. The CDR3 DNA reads TGTGCCAGCCAAAACAGAAGCACCGGGGAGCTGTTTTTT. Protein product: CASQNRSTGELFF.

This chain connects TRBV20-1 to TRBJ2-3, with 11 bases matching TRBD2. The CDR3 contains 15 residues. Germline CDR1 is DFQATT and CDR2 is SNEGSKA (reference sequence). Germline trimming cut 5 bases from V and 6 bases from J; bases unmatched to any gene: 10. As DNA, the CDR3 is TGCAGTGCTGGGACCGGGACTAGCGGCGGGGATACGCAGTATTTT. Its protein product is CSAGTGTSGGDTQYF.

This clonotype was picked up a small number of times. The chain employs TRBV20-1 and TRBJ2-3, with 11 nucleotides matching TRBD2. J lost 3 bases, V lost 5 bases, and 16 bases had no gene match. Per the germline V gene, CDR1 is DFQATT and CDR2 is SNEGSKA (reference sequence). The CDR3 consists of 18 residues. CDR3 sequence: CSALAGLAVPSGTDTQYF. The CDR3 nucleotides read TGCAGTGCTCTAGCGGGACTAGCGGTTCCTTCAGGGACAGATACGCAGTATTTT.

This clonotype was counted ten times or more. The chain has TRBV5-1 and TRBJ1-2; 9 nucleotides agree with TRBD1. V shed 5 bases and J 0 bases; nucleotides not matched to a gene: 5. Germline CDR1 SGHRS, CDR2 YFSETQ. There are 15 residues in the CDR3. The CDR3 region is CASRPTGGPNYGYTF. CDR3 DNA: TGCGCCAGCAGACCGACAGGGGGTCCTAACTATGGCTACACCTTC. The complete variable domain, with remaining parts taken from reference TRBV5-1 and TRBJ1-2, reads KAGVTQTPRYLIKTRGQQVTLSCSPISGHRSVSWYQQTPGQGLQFLFEYFSETQRNKGNFPGRFSGRQFSNSRSEMNVSTLELGDSALYLCASRPTGGPNYGYTFGSGTRLTVV.

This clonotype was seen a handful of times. The CDR3 region has the DNA TGTGCCAGCAGCCAAGTTGGGCTAGCCGACTTGATTGGCGGGGATACGCAGTATTTT. Its protein is CASSQVGLADLIGGDTQYF. This chain links TRBV4-2 with TRBJ2-3; D is perhaps TRBD2 (5 bases). Germline V lookup: CDR1 LGHNA, CDR2 YNFKEQ. This CDR3 is built from 19 residues. The V end lost 1 base, the J end lost 6 bases, and 26 bases lay between the germline ends.

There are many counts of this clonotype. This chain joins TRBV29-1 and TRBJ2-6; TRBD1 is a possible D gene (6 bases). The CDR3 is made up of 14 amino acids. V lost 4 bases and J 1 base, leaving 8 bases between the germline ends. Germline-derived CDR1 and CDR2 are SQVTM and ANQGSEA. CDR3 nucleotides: TGCAGCGTTGGGCAGGGGTCTGGGGCCAACGTCCTGACTTTC. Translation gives CSVGQGSGANVLTF.

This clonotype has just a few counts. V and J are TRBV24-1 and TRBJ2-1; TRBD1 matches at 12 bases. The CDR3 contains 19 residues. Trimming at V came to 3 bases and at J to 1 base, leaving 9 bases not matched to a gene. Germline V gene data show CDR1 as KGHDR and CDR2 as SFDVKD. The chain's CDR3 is CATSDPGQGARRSYNEQFF. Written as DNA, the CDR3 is TGTGCCACCAGTGATCCGGGACAGGGGGCAAGGAGATCCTACAATGAGCAGTTCTTC.

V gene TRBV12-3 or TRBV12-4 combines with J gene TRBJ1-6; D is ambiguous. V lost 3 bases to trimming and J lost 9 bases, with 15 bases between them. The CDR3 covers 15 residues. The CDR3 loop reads CASSFLSRGTSPLHF. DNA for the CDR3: TGTGCCAGCAGTTTTTTGTCCCGGGGAACTTCACCCCTCCACTTT.